The entry below describes one T cell receptor (beta chain). Noted time point: persistent/refractory GD, antithyroid drugs over 5 years with positive TRAb. From RNA extracted from PBMCs, the TCR library was made. Investigators prepared the TCR beta libraries by applying iRepertoire HTBI primers and Arm-PCR of CDR3 regions. TCRdb re-analysed the multiplex PCR reads in MiXCR, keeping a single row per CDR3 protein. Counted here are 390,000 or so distinct CDR3 sequences, more than 20% occurring once; the ten biggest clones make up about 27%. These data originate in a study of regulatory T cells in long-lasting Graves disease. Germline loops: CDR1 SEHNR, CDR2 FQNEAQ (reference sequence). Losses at the gene ends were 5 bases for V and 6 bases for J; bases not matched to a gene: 4. This CDR3 is built from 16 residues.

The gene calls are TRBV7-9 and TRBJ2-2; TRBD2 matches at 15 bases. The specimen was peripheral blood mononuclear cells (PBMCs), collected when the disease was refractory, from a patient treated with antithyroid drugs. This TCR was recovered from a middle-aged woman with Graves disease. CDR3 region: CASSLRTSGRAGELFF. The CDR3 nucleotides read TGTGCCAGCAGCCTGCGGACTAGCGGGAGGGCCGGGGAGCTGTTTTTT.